This T cell receptor (beta chain) was documented in a study of T-cell reconstitution after alpha-beta-depleted transplantation in children. Overall study findings and caveats: In some patients, recipient T cells and intrathymic progenitors surviving conditioning explained high day-60 diversity. Expanded graft clones, several hundred of them, were reportedly the source of alpha-beta T cells about two months after transplant.

Trimming took off 1 base at V and 4 bases at J, with 12 bases between the two ends. Germline V lookup: CDR1 PRHDT, CDR2 FYEKMQ (reference sequence). The CDR3 loop spans 15 amino acids. A library of TCRbeta sequences, prepared with unique molecular identifiers, was generated. TCRdb itself ran the PCR reads through MiXCR, one entry per CDR3 protein. Here the sample spans about a million distinct CDR3 sequences, about 26% being singletons. This clonotype was observed a few times. The target antigen is unknown. The rearrangement uses TRBV13 and TRBJ2-3, with D uncertain. The sample consisted of PBMCs, mostly from graft donor cells, taken 360 days after TCRalphabeta/CD19-depleted stem cell transplant. The TCR sequence derives from a boy less than two years old who had a stem cell transplant for SCID, so the T cells may come from the graft donor. The CDR3 region is CASSLAGPKADTQYF. For the CDR3, the DNA is TGTGCCAGCAGCTTAGCGGGCCCAAAAGCAGATACGCAGTATTTT.